These T cell receptor beta chains were read from a single sample in a study of blood T cell repertoires in COVID-19. Profiling relied on immunoSEQ multiplex PCR, and the TCRdb table lists in-frame clones only, not all of them. Of about 480,000 clones in the sample, around 88% were seen once. Material for sequencing was peripheral blood. The receptors stem from a woman in her forties or fifties with COVID-19, enrolled during active disease. The CDR3 runs from the conserved cysteine through the conserved F or W. A D gene is named only where the DNA matches it firmly. Clone sizes are given selectively: once, few, many, or a class where the clone is expanded.

size	J	V	D	DNA	CDR3
NA	TRBJ2-4	TRBV15	TRBD1	TGTGCCACCAGCGGGAGGACAGGGAAAAACATTCAGTACTTC	CATSGRTGKNIQYF
once	TRBJ1-2	TRBV15	NA	TGTGCCACCAGCAGAGATCGCGCAGGGAACTATGGCTACACCTTC	CATSRDRAGNYGYTF
NA	TRBJ2-3	TRBV19	TRBD2	TGTGCCAGTAACTCCCTGCGGCGGGGGAGCACAGATACGCAGTATTTT	CASNSLRRGSTDTQYF
once	TRBJ2-7	TRBV18	TRBD1	TGTGCCAGCTCACCGGGACAGGCGACCTACGAGCAGTACTTC	CASSPGQATYEQYF
NA	TRBJ1-6	TRBV10-3	TRBD1	TGTGCCATCAGTGAGCCAACAGGGGCCGGATTCGATAATTCACCCCTCCACTTT	CAISEPTGAGFDNSPLHF
NA	TRBJ2-3	TRBV20-1	TRBD2	TGCAGTGCTAGTCCGACTAGCGGAGAGACAGATACGCAGTATTTT	CSASPTSGETDTQYF
NA	TRBJ2-7	TRBV4-2	TRBD1	TGTGCCAGCAGCCCACCGGGACAGGGATTCTACGAGCAGTACTTC	CASSPPGQGFYEQYF
NA	TRBJ2-5	TRBV19	NA	TGTGCCAGTAGGGGCCAGCAAGAGACCCAGTACTTC	CASRGQQETQYF
NA	TRBJ1-6	TRBV27	NA	TGTGCCAGCGGGGACATTTTGCCCCTCCACTTT	CASGDILPLHF
few	TRBJ1-5	TRBV6-6	NA	TGTGCCAGCAGTTACCTGAGCAATCAGCCCCAGCATTTT	CASSYLSNQPQHF
NA	TRBJ2-1	TRBV15	TRBD2	TGTGCCACCAGCAGCGGACTAGCGGGGGGGGTCAATGAGCAGTTCTTC	CATSSGLAGGVNEQFF
once	TRBJ1-2	TRBV27	NA	TGTGCCAGCAGTTTATATCCAGGGTCAAATGGCTACACCTTC	CASSLYPGSNGYTF
NA	TRBJ1-1	TRBV7-9	TRBD1	TGTGCCAGCAGCTCACAGGGGACCGTGACTGAAGCTTTCTTT	CASSSQGTVTEAFF
NA	TRBJ2-1	TRBV10-3	TRBD2	TGTGCCATCAGTGAGTCGTTCTTAGCGGGGGGCAATGAGCAGTTCTTC	CAISESFLAGGNEQFF
NA	TRBJ1-6	TRBV7-2	NA	TGTGCCAGCAGCTTAGCGCTGGGGGAGGGTTCACCCCTCCACTTT	CASSLALGEGSPLHF
few	TRBJ1-6	TRBV6-5	NA	TGTGCCAGCAGCAGGGATCCTCCGAATTCACCCCTCCACTTT	CASSRDPPNSPLHF
NA	TRBJ1-1	TRBV5-1	TRBD1	TGCGCCAGCTACACCGGGACAGACCATAAAGCTTTCTTT	CASYTGTDHKAFF
NA	TRBJ1-5	TRBV19	TRBD1	TGTGCCAGTATGATGGAAGGGGGCATTAGCAATCAGCCCCAGCATTTT	CASMMEGGISNQPQHF